A single sample gave rise to the 29 T cell receptor beta chains below, sequenced in a study of T cell changes during pregnancy in multiple sclerosis. Assay: immunoSEQ multiplex PCR; the TCRdb copy retains only in-frame clones and omits some. The sample has around 60,000 clones; about 89% are singletons. The sample was CD4+ T cells from peripheral blood mononuclear cells, taken after pregnancy. Receptor source: a female donor in good health, enrolled as a control in a pregnancy study.

This chain connects TRBV11-2 to TRBJ2-1; 11 positions agree with TRBD2. The junction had 11 bases not matched to a gene; V was cut back by 0 bases and J by 7 bases. The CDR3 contains 18 residues. CDR1 is SGHAT, CDR2 FQNNGV, per germline. CDR3 nucleotides: TGTGCCAGCAGCTTAGAATTAGCGGGGGGGCCCAACTCTAATGAGCAGTTCTTC. Protein product: CASSLELAGGPNSNEQFF.

The V gene is TRBV5-1, the J gene TRBJ1-2; D may be TRBD1 (5 bases). The CDR3 is 16 residues long. With 2 bases removed from V and 5 bases from J, the gap between germline ends came to 19 bases. The V gene's germline CDR1 is SGHRS and CDR2 YFSETQ. The CDR3 is CASSFSTRARDYGYTF. In DNA form, the CDR3 reads TGCGCCAGCAGCTTCTCCACCAGGGCCCGTGATTATGGCTACACCTTC.

This rearrangement joins TRBV19 to TRBJ2-5; D not resolved. Germline V gives CDR1 LNHDA, CDR2 SQIVND (reference sequence). The CDR3 sequence is 13 residues long. V was shortened by 5 bases and J by 5 bases, with 12 bases between the two germline ends. The CDR3 region has the DNA TGTGCCAGTAGTGAGGTAGGCCGGGAGACCCAGTACTTC. This codes for CASSEVGRETQYF. The whole variable domain, filled in from reference TRBV19 and TRBJ2-5, reads DGGITQSPKYLFRKEGQNVTLSCEQNLNHDAMYWYRQDPGQGLRLIYYSQIVNDFQKGDIAEGYSVSREKKESFPLTVTSAQKNPTAFYLCASSEVGRETQYFGPGTRLLVL.

V and J are TRBV6-5 and TRBJ1-1; 7 bases fit TRBD1. This CDR3 has 14 residues. Germline loops: CDR1 MNHEY, CDR2 SVGAGI. V lost 6 bases to trimming and J lost 0 bases; unmatched junction nucleotides: 4. CDR3 in DNA: TGTGCCAGCAGCTGGGACAGCATGAACACTGAAGCTTTCTTT. Translated, it gives CASSWDSMNTEAFF.

The J gene is TRBJ1-2, the V gene TRBV4-2; TRBD1 matches at 7 bases. This CDR3 comprises 16 residues. V lost 0 bases and J lost 3; bases outside the gene matches: 7. CDR1 LGHNA and CDR2 YNFKEQ come from the germline V gene. CDR3 nucleotides: TGTGCCAGCAGCCAAGATCAGGGGGGCAGCTACTATGGCTACACCTTC. Its translation is CASSQDQGGSYYGYTF.

V gene TRBV4-1 combines with J gene TRBJ1-1; D possibly corresponds to TRBD1 (6 bases). In germline, CDR1 is MGHRA, CDR2 YSYEKL. The germline V and J ends were trimmed by 4 bases and 3 bases, with 24 bases remaining between them. The CDR3 runs to 18 residues. DNA for the CDR3: TGCGCCAGCAGCCCTTCCCTTTCCGGGGGGGCCGGTGACACTGAAGCTTTCTTT. Residues: CASSPSLSGGAGDTEAFF.

The chain joins TRBV27 to TRBJ2-5, with TRBD1 matching over 7 bases. The trim removed 6 bases at V and 4 bases at J, leaving 5 bases unmatched. The CDR3 is 13 amino acids. Germline CDR1 reads MNHEY; CDR2 reads SMNVEV (reference sequence). Here the CDR3 DNA reads TGTGCCAGCAGACGGGGACAGCTAGAGACCCAGTACTTC. Protein product: CASRRGQLETQYF.

The CDR3 DNA reads as TGTGCCAGCAGAAGGACAGGCGGAGGGACTGAAGCTTTCTTT. As protein: CASRRTGGGTEAFF. The chain links TRBV6-5 to TRBJ1-1; 7 nucleotides match TRBD1. J lost 5 bases, V lost 6 bases, and 9 bases had no gene match. This CDR3 region has 14 residues. Per germline, CDR1 MNHEY and CDR2 SVGAGI.

The chain is built from TRBV9 and TRBJ2-1; D possibly corresponds to TRBD2 (6 bases). Trimming removed 0 bases from V and 0 bases from J, with 10 bases in between. The CDR3 runs 16 residues. Germline assignment: CDR1 SGDLS and CDR2 YYNGEE. CDR3 DNA sequence: TGTGCCAGCAGCGTAGGGGTCGGGAGCTCCTACAATGAGCAGTTCTTC. As protein: CASSVGVGSSYNEQFF.

A single count supports this clone. The chain uses TRBV6-5 and TRBJ2-7; 11 positions agree with TRBD1. The ends lost 6 bases at V and 3 bases at J; junction bases unmatched: 4. Germline V lookup: CDR1 MNHEY, CDR2 SVGAGI. This CDR3 is built from 14 residues. The CDR3: CASSGGQGGYEQYF. The CDR3 coding sequence is TGTGCCAGCAGCGGGGGACAGGGGGGCTACGAGCAGTACTTC.

The chain uses TRBV15 and TRBJ1-3, with D perhaps matching TRBD1 (6 bases). The CDR3 is made up of 15 amino acids. Germline V gene sequence: CDR1 LNHNV, CDR2 YYDKDF (reference sequence). The V end was cut by 1 base, the J end by 0 bases, with 7 bases between. The CDR3 here is CATSRGRGSGNTIYF. In DNA form, the CDR3 reads TGTGCCACCAGCAGAGGCAGGGGCTCTGGAAACACCATATATTTT.

The CDR3 DNA follows: TGCGCCAGCAGCCGAAGGACTAGCGGGGGGAACACAGATACGCAGTATTTT. Residues: CASSRRTSGGNTDTQYF. This rearrangement joins TRBV4-1 to TRBJ2-3, with TRBD2 matching 14 bases. The length of the CDR3 is 17 residues. Germline values: CDR1 MGHRA, CDR2 YSYEKL. J was trimmed by 2 bases and V by 4 bases; bases with no gene match: 5.

The chain carries TRBV10-3 and TRBJ2-2, with 14 bases aligning to TRBD2. J gave up 2 bases and V 6 bases, and 5 bases lay outside the gene matches. CDR3 size: 17 residues. Germline V gene sequence: CDR1 ENHRY, CDR2 SYGVKD. The CDR3 DNA reads TGTGCCATCAGAGGACTAGCGGGGGGCGGAAACACCGGGGAGCTGTTTTTT. Encoded protein: CAIRGLAGGGNTGELFF.

V gene TRBV14 combines with J gene TRBJ2-5; maybe TRBD1 (5 bases). This CDR3 has 14 amino acids. Germline lookup yields CDR1 SGHDN and CDR2 FVKESK. The V end was cut by 4 bases, the J end by 3 bases, with 12 bases between. In DNA, the CDR3 is TGTGCCAGCAGCCTGATTCTAGGGGAAGAGACCCAGTACTTC. It translates to CASSLILGEETQYF.

The chain combines TRBV27 with TRBJ1-2; 8 nucleotides line up with TRBD1. The CDR3 extends over 15 amino acids. The J segment lost 8 bases and the V segment lost 0 bases, leaving 8 bases of the junction unmatched. The V gene's germline CDR1 is MNHEY and CDR2 SMNVEV (reference sequence). The CDR3 bases are TGTGCCAGCAGTTTATCGTCCCAGGGGGCAGGAGGCTACACCTTC. Amino acid sequence: CASSLSSQGAGGYTF.

This rearrangement joins TRBV6-1 to TRBJ2-5; 7 nucleotides match TRBD2. This CDR3 region has 15 residues. The germline V gene encodes CDR1 MNHNS and CDR2 SASEGT. The ends lost 7 bases at V and 2 bases at J; junction bases unmatched: 10. As DNA, the CDR3 is TGTGCCAGCACCTTGAACGGGGGGAGGCAAGAGACCCAGTACTTC. This translates into CASTLNGGRQETQYF.

This rearrangement joins TRBV19 to TRBJ1-1, with 9 bases matching TRBD1. J was trimmed by 4 bases and V by 3 bases; bases with no gene match: 9. This CDR3 is 16 amino acids long. Germline V gene lookup returns CDR1 LNHDA and CDR2 SQIVND (reference sequence). The CDR3 reads CASSILTGGEGTEAFF. CDR3 DNA sequence: TGTGCCAGTAGTATCCTAACAGGGGGCGAGGGCACTGAAGCTTTCTTT.

This clone appeared a single time. The chain is built from TRBV11-1 and TRBJ1-1; D ambiguous. Germline CDR1 SGHAT, CDR2 FQDESV (reference sequence). The ends were cut back, 0 bases at V and 2 bases at J, with 13 bases in the middle. The CDR3 totals 16 residues. CDR3 protein: CASSLASWTGNTEAFF. CDR3 in DNA: TGTGCCAGCAGCTTAGCGTCATGGACGGGAAACACTGAAGCTTTCTTT.

This clone was seen a handful of times. This chain links TRBV7-9 with TRBJ1-1; the D is unclear. CDR3 length: 13 residues. V shed 2 bases and J shed 5 bases, with 9 bases lying between them. Germline CDR1 reads SEHNR; CDR2 reads FQNEAQ (reference sequence). CDR3 amino acids: CASSLRRVTEAFF. CDR3 DNA sequence: TGTGCCAGCAGCTTAAGGAGGGTTACTGAAGCTTTCTTT.

Here the CDR3 reads CASSLGQGSGNTIYF. CDR3 in DNA: TGTGCCAGCAGCCTAGGACAGGGCTCTGGAAACACCATATATTTT. The chain recombines TRBV7-2 with TRBJ1-3, with 8 bases lining up with TRBD1. Germline lookup yields CDR1 SGHTA and CDR2 FQGNSA. V shed 5 bases and J 0 bases; nucleotides not matched to a gene: 3. The CDR3 is 15 residues long.

V gene TRBV7-3 combines with J gene TRBJ1-2; D call uncertain. V shed 1 base and J shed 0 bases, with 6 bases lying between them. The CDR3 has 14 residues. From germline, CDR1 is SGHTA and CDR2 FQGTGA. The CDR3 region has the DNA TGTGCCAGCAGCTTAAACAGAGCTAACTATGGCTACACCTTC. Translated, it gives CASSLNRANYGYTF.

The V call is TRBV7-2, the J call TRBJ2-5; perhaps TRBD2 as D (6 bases). CDR1 and CDR2 from the germline V gene are SGHTA and FQGNSA. The CDR3 sequence is 11 residues long. V was pared by 5 bases and J by 7 bases, with 8 bases between. Here the CDR3 reads CASSTGGTQYF. The CDR3 bases are TGTGCCAGCAGCACCGGGGGGACCCAGTACTTC.

In its sample, this clone was seen many times. The chain uses TRBV19 and TRBJ1-1; D is undetermined. There are 13 residues in the CDR3. CDR1 and CDR2 from the germline V gene are LNHDA and SQIVND (reference sequence). The V gene lost 6 bases and the J gene lost 1 base, with 9 bases spanning the gap. This CDR3 reads CASRPGRNTEAFF. The DNA for the CDR3 is TGTGCCAGTAGGCCCGGGAGGAACACTGAAGCTTTCTTT.

This clone appeared a single time. The chain has TRBV7-2 and TRBJ1-2; TRBD1 aligns across 9 bases. CDR3 length equals 17 residues. J gave up 7 bases and V 1 base, and 13 bases lay outside the gene matches. CDR1 and CDR2 from the germline V gene are SGHTA and FQGNSA. CDR3 sequence: CASSLGTGAEGPRGYTF. CDR3 sequence (DNA): TGTGCCAGCAGCTTAGGGACAGGGGCAGAGGGGCCGCGTGGCTACACCTTC. Combining the CDR3 with reference TRBV7-2 and TRBJ1-2 gives the whole variable domain GAGVSQSPSNKVTEKGKDVELRCDPISGHTALYWYRQSLGQGLEFLIYFQGNSAPDKSGLPSDRFSAERTGGSVSTLTIQRTQQEDSAVYLCASSLGTGAEGPRGYTFGSGTRLTVV.

The genes are TRBV9 and TRBJ2-4, with D perhaps matching TRBD1 (5 bases). V lost 0 bases to trimming and J lost 0 bases, with 7 bases between them. This CDR3 spans 15 amino acids. Germline V gene lookup returns CDR1 SGDLS and CDR2 YYNGEE. The CDR3 nucleotides are TGTGCCAGCAGCGTAGGGCAGGGAGCCAAAAACATTCAGTACTTC. It codes for CASSVGQGAKNIQYF.

This chain uses TRBV7-2 with TRBJ2-2; TRBD1 aligns across 10 bases. There are 16 residues in the CDR3. The germline gives CDR1 SGHTA, CDR2 FQGNSA. V was pared by 5 bases and J by 5 bases, with 8 bases of the junction left unmatched. In nucleotides, the CDR3 is TGTGCCAGCAGCCATCCTGGGACAGGGGATACCGGGGAGCTGTTTTTT. Residues: CASSHPGTGDTGELFF.

The rearrangement uses TRBV7-2 and TRBJ2-1; D unclear. Trimming removed 3 bases from V and 8 bases from J, with 8 bases in between. The germline V gene encodes CDR1 SGHTA and CDR2 FQGNSA. The CDR3 sequence is 12 residues long. This CDR3 reads CASSFFADEQFF. CDR3 nucleotides: TGTGCCAGCAGCTTTTTCGCGGATGAGCAGTTCTTC.

The J gene is TRBJ2-7, the V gene TRBV7-9; TRBD1 aligns across 7 bases. CDR3 length: 14 amino acids. Trimming at V came to 2 bases and at J to 2 bases, leaving 3 bases not matched to a gene. Germline V lookup: CDR1 SEHNR, CDR2 FQNEAQ (reference sequence). The CDR3 DNA sequence: TGTGCCAGCAGCTTAAAACAGGGGCCCTACGAGCAGTACTTC. It encodes CASSLKQGPYEQYF.

The V and J genes are TRBV5-6 and TRBJ1-2, with 9 bases identical to TRBD1. The V gene's germline CDR1 is SGHDT and CDR2 YYEEEE. With V trimmed by 4 bases and J by 5 bases, 6 bases remained unmatched. This CDR3 spans 14 amino acids. The CDR3 coding sequence is TGTGCCAGCAGCCGGGACAGGGAGGCTTATGGCTACACCTTC. Residues: CASSRDREAYGYTF.